The 8 T cell receptor beta chains in this list originate from one sample, sequenced in a study of early T cells in non-severe SARS-CoV-2 infection. Using its own MiXCR run on the 5' RACE reads, TCRdb lists one record per CDR3 protein. The sample has around 77,000 distinct CDR3 sequences, around 5% seen once. The sample here was whole blood, taken at baseline. These receptors were collected from an adult who was a healthcare worker with PCR-confirmed SARS-CoV-2 infection or an uninfected control (not recorded which).

The rearrangement uses TRBV28 and TRBJ1-6; no definite D call. V lost 5 bases, J lost 9 bases, and 17 bases lay in between. Germline V gene data show CDR1 as MDHEN and CDR2 as SYDVKM. The CDR3 consists of 15 residues. The CDR3 coding sequence is TGTGCCAGCAGTCCCGGGAGAGGAGTAGGTTCACCCCTCCACTTT. Translating gives CASSPGRGVGSPLHF.

This clonotype was seen repeatedly, ten times or more. The J gene is TRBJ2-7, the V gene TRBV9, with D maybe TRBD2 (6 bases). V was trimmed by 2 bases and J by 6 bases, leaving 12 bases between them. CDR1 and CDR2 (germline): SGDLS, YYNGEE. The CDR3 is 13 amino acids. The CDR3 is CASSVATSSEQYF. The CDR3 DNA is TGTGCCAGCAGCGTGGCGACTAGTTCCGAGCAGTACTTC.

The V gene is TRBV3-1, the J gene TRBJ2-1; 11 positions match TRBD1. V lost 0 bases and J lost 12; bases outside the gene matches: 13. Germline CDR1 LGHDT, CDR2 YNNKEL (reference sequence). The CDR3 consists of 17 residues. The CDR3: CASSQDVSGQGVLGQFF. Here the CDR3 DNA reads TGTGCCAGCAGCCAAGACGTATCGGGACAGGGGGTCCTTGGGCAGTTCTTC.

The chain uses TRBV18 and TRBJ1-5; 7 bases map to TRBD1. The CDR3 spans 14 residues. V was clipped by 4 bases and J by 7 bases; unmatched bases: 7. CDR1 and CDR2 (germline): KGHSH, LQKENI. CDR3 sequence: CASSQGAREQPQHF. The DNA for the CDR3 is TGTGCCAGCTCACAGGGGGCGCGAGAACAGCCCCAGCATTTT.

The table lists this clonotype with many counts. CDR3 in amino acids: CASSLTSPNEQFF. The DNA of the CDR3 is TGTGCCAGCAGTTTGACCTCCCCCAATGAGCAGTTCTTC. The chain uses TRBV28 and TRBJ2-1; D is undetermined. Trimming pared 3 bases from V and 6 bases from J, leaving 9 bases between. The CDR3 length is 13 residues. Germline lookup yields CDR1 MDHEN and CDR2 SYDVKM.

The CDR3 spells CSAETGQEDYGYTF. The CDR3 bases are TGCAGTGCTGAAACGGGACAGGAAGACTATGGCTACACCTTC. V is TRBV20-1 and J is TRBJ1-2, with 8 bases identical to TRBD1. Germline lookup yields CDR1 DFQATT and CDR2 SNEGSKA (reference sequence). The trim removed 5 bases at V and 3 bases at J, leaving 8 bases unmatched. The CDR3 is 14 residues long.

This clonotype was detected many times. The chain employs TRBV20-1 and TRBJ2-3; D may be TRBD2 (7 bases). The length of the CDR3 is 12 residues. Germline values: CDR1 DFQATT, CDR2 SNEGSKA (reference sequence). CDR3 loop: CRVRGGADTQYF. CDR3 nucleotides: TGCAGAGTGAGGGGGGGCGCAGATACGCAGTATTTT.

This clonotype was found a few times. The gene calls are TRBV5-8 and TRBJ1-4; D gene ambiguous. The germline V gene encodes CDR1 SGHTS and CDR2 YDEGEE. The CDR3 is 11 amino acids. Trimming stripped 1 base from V and 9 bases from J, with 4 bases between. The DNA for the CDR3 is TGTGCCAGCAGCTTGTCGAAAAAACTGTTTTTT. This sequence encodes CASSLSKKLFF.